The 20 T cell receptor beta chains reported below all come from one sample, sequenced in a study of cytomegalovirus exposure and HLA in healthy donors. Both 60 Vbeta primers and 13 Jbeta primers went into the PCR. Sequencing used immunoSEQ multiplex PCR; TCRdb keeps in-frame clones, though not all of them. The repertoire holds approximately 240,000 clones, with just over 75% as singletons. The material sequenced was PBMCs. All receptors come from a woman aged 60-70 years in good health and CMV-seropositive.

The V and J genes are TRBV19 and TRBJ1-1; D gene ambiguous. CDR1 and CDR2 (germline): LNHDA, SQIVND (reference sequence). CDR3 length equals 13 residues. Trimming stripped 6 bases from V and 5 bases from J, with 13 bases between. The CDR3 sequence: CASRFGQRTEAFF. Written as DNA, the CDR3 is TGTGCCAGTAGGTTTGGGCAGCGGACTGAAGCTTTCTTT.

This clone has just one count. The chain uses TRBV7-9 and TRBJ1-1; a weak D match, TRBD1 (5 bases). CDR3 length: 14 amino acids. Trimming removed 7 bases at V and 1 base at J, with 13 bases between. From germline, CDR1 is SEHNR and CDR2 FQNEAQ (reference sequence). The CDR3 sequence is CASTQGRGNTEAFF. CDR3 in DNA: TGTGCCAGCACCCAGGGAAGGGGGAACACTGAAGCTTTCTTT. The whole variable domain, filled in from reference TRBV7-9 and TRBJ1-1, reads DTGVSQNPRHKITKRGQNVTFRCDPISEHNRLYWYRQTLGQGPEFLTYFQNEAQLEKSRLLSDRFSAERPKGSFSTLEIQRTEQGDSAMYLCASTQGRGNTEAFFGQGTRLTVV.

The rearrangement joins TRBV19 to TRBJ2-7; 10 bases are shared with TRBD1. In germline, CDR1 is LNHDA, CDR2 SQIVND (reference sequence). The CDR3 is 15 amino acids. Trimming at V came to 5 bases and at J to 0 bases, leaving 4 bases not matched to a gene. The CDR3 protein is CASSARQGASYEQYF. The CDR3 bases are TGTGCCAGTAGTGCCCGACAGGGGGCCTCCTACGAGCAGTACTTC.

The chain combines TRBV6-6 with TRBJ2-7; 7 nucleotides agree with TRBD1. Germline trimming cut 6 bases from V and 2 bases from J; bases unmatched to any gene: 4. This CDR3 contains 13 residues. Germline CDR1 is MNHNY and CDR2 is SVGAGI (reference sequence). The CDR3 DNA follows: TGTGCCAGCAGCAGGGACAGCACCTACGAGCAGTACTTC. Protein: CASSRDSTYEQYF.

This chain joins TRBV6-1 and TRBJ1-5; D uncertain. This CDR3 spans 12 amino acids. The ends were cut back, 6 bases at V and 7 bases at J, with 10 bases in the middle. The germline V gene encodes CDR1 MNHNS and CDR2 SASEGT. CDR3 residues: CASSSGGQPQHF. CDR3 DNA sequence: TGTGCCAGCAGCTCCGGAGGGCAGCCCCAGCATTTT.

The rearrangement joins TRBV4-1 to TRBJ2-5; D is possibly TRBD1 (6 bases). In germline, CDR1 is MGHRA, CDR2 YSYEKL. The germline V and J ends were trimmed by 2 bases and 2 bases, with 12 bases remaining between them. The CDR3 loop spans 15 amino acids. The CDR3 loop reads CASSQQYRDQETQYF. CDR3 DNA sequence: TGCGCCAGCAGCCAACAATACAGGGATCAAGAGACCCAGTACTTC.

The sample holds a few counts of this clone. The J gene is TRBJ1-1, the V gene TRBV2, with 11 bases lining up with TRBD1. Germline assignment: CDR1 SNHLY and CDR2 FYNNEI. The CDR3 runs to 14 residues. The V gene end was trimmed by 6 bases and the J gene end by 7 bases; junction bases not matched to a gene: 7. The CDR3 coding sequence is TGTGCCAGCAGGATGGACAGGGGGCCCATTGAAGCTTTCTTT. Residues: CASRMDRGPIEAFF.

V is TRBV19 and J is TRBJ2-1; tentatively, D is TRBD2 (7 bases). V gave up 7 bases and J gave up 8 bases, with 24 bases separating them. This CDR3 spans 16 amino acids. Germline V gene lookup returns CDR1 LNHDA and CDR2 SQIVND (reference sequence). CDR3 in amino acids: CASNAPAAGAADEQFF. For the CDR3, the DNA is TGTGCCAGTAACGCCCCGGCGGCGGGGGCAGCAGATGAGCAGTTCTTC. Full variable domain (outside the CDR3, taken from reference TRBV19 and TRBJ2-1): DGGITQSPKYLFRKEGQNVTLSCEQNLNHDAMYWYRQDPGQGLRLIYYSQIVNDFQKGDIAEGYSVSREKKESFPLTVTSAQKNPTAFYLCASNAPAAGAADEQFFGPGTRLTVL.

The CDR3, as DNA: TGTGCCAGCAGTCGACAGCCCTCAGGGGAAAAACTGTTTTTT. Protein sequence: CASSRQPSGEKLFF. V and J are TRBV27 and TRBJ1-4, with a possible D match to TRBD1 (5 bases). V lost 5 bases and J lost 8, with 15 bases in between. Germline V gene data show CDR1 as MNHEY and CDR2 as SMNVEV (reference sequence). The CDR3 has 14 amino acids.

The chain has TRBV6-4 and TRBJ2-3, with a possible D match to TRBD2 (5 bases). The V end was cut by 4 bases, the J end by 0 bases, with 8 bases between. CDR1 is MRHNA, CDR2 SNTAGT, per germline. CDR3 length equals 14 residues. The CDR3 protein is CASSVQRSTDTQYF. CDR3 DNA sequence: TGTGCCAGCAGTGTTCAGCGGAGCACAGATACGCAGTATTTT.

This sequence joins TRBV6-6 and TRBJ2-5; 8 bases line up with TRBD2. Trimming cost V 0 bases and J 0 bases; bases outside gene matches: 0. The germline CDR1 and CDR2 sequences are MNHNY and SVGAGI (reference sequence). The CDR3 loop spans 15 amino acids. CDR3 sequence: CASSYSRGDQETQYF. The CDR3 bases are TGTGCCAGCAGTTACTCGCGGGGGGACCAAGAGACCCAGTACTTC.

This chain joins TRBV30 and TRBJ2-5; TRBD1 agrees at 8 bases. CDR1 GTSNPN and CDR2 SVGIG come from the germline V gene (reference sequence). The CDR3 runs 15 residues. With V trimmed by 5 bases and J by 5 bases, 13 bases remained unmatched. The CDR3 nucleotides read TGTGCCTGGGGGCCCCGGGGCAGGGGGCAGGAGACCCAGTACTTC. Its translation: CAWGPRGRGQETQYF. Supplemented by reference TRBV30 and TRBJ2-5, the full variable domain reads SQTIHQWPATLVQPVGSPLSLECTVEGTSNPNLYWYRQAAGRGLQLLFYSVGIGQISSEVPQNLSASRPQDRQFILSSKKLLLSDSGFYLCAWGPRGRGQETQYFGPGTRLLVL.

The chain's CDR3 is CSVGLQETQYF. The CDR3 DNA reads TGCAGCGTTGGACTTCAAGAGACCCAGTACTTC. The chain recombines TRBV29-1 with TRBJ2-5; D unresolved. The CDR3 loop spans 11 amino acids. Per the germline V gene, CDR1 is SQVTM and CDR2 is ANQGSEA. Trimming took 4 bases from V and 2 from J, leaving 5 bases between them.

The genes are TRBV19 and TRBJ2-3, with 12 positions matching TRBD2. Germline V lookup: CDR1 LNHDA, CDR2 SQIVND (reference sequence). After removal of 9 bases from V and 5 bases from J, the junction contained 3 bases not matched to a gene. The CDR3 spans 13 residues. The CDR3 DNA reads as TGTGCCAGCTCACTAGCGGGGGGAGATACGCAGTATTTT. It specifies CASSLAGGDTQYF.

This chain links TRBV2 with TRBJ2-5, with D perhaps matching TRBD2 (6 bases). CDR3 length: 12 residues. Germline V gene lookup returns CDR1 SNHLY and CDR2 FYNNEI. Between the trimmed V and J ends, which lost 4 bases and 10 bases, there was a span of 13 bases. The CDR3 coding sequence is TGTGCCAGCAGTGTCCTCGAGGAGGGCCAGTACTTC. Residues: CASSVLEEGQYF.

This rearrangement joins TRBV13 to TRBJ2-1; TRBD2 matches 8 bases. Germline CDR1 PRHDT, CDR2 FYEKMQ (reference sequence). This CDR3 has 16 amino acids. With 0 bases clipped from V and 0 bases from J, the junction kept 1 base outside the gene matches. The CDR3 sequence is CASSLGREGSYNEQFF. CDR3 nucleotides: TGTGCCAGCAGCTTAGGACGGGAGGGCTCCTACAATGAGCAGTTCTTC.

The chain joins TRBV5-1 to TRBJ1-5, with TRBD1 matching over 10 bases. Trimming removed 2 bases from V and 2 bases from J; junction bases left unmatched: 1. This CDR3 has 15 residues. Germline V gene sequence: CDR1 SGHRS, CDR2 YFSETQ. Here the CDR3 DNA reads TGCGCCAGCAGCTTAGGGACAGGGGGCAATCAGCCCCAGCATTTT. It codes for CASSLGTGGNQPQHF.

DNA for the CDR3: TGTGCCAGCACCTCGGGACAGAGCACTGAAGCTTTCTTT. Translated, it gives CASTSGQSTEAFF. The rearrangement links TRBV6-5 to TRBJ1-1; 7 nucleotides line up with TRBD1. CDR3 size: 13 residues. The germline V gene has CDR1 MNHEY and CDR2 SVGAGI. The V gene end was trimmed by 7 bases and the J gene end by 4 bases; junction bases not matched to a gene: 6.

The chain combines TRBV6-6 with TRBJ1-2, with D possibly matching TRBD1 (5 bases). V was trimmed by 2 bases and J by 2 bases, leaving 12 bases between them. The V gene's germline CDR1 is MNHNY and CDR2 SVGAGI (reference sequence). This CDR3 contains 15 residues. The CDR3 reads CASSYVGGENYGYTF. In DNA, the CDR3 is TGTGCCAGCAGTTACGTGGGAGGGGAGAACTATGGCTACACCTTC.

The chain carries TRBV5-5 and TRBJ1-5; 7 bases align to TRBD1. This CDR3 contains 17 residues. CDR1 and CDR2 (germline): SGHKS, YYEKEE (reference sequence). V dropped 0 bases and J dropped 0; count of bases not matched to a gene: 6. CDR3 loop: CASSLGAGGFSNQPQHF. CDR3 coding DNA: TGTGCCAGCAGCTTGGGGGCAGGGGGATTTAGCAATCAGCCCCAGCATTTT.